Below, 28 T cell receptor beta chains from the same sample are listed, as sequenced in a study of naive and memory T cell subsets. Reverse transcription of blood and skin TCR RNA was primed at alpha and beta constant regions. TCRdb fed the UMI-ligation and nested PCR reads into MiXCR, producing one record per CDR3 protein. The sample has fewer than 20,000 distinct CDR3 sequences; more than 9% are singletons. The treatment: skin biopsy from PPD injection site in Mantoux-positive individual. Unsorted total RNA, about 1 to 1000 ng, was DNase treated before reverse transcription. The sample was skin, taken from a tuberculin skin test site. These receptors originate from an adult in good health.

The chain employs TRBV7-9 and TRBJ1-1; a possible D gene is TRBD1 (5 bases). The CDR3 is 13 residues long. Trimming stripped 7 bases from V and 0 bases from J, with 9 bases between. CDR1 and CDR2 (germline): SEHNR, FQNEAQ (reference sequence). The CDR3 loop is CASNPRVNTEAFF. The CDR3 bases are TGTGCCAGCAACCCCAGGGTGAACACTGAAGCTTTCTTT.

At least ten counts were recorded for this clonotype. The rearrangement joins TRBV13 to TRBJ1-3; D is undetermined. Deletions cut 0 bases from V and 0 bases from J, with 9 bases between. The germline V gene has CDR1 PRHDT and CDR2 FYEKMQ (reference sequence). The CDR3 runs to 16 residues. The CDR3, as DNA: TGTGCCAGCAGCTTAGGACGCGGTTACTCTGGAAACACCATATATTTT. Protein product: CASSLGRGYSGNTIYF.

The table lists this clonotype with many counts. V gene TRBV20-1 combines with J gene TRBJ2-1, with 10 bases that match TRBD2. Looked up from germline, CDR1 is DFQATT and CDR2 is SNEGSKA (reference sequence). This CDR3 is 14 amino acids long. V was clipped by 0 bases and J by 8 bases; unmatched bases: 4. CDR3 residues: CSARDSGRVYEQFF. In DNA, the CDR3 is TGCAGTGCTAGAGACAGCGGGAGGGTATATGAGCAGTTCTTC.

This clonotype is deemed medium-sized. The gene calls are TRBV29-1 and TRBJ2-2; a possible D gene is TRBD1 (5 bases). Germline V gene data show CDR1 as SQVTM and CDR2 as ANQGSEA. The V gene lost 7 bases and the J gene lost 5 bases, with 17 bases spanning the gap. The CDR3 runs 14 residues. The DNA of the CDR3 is TGCAGCGCCCGAAGAACAGGCGGTACCGGGGAGCTGTTTTTT. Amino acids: CSARRTGGTGELFF.

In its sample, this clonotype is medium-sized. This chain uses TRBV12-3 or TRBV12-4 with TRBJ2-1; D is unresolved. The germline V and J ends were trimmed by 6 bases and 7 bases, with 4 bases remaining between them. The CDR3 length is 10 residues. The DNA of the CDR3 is TGTGCCAGCAGAGGTAATGAGCAGTTCTTC. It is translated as CASRGNEQFF.

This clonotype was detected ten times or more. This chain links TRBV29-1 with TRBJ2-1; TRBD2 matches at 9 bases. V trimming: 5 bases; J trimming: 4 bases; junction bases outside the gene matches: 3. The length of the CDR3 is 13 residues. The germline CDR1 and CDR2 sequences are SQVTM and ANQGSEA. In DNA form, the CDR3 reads TGCAGCGTTTTGACTAGCGGATACAATGAGCAGTTCTTC. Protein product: CSVLTSGYNEQFF.

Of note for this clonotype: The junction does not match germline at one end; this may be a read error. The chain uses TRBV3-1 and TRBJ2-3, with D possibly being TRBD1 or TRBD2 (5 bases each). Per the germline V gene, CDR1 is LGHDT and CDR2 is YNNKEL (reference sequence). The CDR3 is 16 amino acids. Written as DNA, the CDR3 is TGTGCCAGCAGCCAAGATGGGGGAGCTAGCACAGATTCGCAGTATTTT. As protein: CASSQDGGASTDSQYF.

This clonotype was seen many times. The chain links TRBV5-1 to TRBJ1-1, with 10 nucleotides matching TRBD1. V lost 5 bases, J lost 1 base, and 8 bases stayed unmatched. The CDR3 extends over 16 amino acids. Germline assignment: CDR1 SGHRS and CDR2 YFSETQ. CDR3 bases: TGCGCCAGCAGACGCCGGGACAGGGGCTCGAACACTGAAGCTTTCTTT. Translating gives CASRRRDRGSNTEAFF.

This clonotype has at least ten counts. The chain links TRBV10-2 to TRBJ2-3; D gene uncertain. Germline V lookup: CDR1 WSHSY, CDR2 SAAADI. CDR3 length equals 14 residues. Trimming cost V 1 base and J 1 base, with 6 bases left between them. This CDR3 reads CASSEWSRTDTQYF. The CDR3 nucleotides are TGCGCCAGCAGTGAGTGGTCACGCACAGATACGCAGTATTTT.

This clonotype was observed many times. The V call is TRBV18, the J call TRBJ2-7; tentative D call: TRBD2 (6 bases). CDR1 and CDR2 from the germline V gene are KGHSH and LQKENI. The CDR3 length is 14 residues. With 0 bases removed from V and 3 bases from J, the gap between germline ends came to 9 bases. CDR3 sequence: CASSPPEGFYEQYF. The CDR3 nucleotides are TGTGCCAGCTCACCACCGGAGGGTTTCTACGAGCAGTACTTC.

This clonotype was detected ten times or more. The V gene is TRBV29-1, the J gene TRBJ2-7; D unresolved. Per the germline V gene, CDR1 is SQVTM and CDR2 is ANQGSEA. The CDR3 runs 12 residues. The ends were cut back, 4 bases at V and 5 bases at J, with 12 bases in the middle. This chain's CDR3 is CSVGFRINEQYF. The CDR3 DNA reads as TGCAGCGTTGGGTTCAGGATTAACGAGCAGTACTTC.

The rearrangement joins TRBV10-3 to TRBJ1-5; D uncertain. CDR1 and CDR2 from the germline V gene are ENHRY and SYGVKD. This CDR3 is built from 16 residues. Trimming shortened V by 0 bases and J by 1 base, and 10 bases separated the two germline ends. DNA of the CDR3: TGTGCCATCAGTGAGTCTAGGGATAGAAGCAATCAGCCCCAGCATTTT. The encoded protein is CAISESRDRSNQPQHF.

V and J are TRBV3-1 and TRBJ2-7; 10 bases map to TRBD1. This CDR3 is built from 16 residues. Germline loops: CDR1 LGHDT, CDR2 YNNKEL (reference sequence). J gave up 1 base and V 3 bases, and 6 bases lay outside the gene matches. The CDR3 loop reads CASSHHGQGVSYEQYF. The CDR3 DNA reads TGTGCCAGCAGCCACCACGGACAGGGGGTATCCTACGAGCAGTACTTC.

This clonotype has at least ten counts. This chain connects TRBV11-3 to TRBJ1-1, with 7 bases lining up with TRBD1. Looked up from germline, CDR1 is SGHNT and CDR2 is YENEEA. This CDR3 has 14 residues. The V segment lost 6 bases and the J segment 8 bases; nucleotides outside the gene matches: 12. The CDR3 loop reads CASSPDRLGGEAFF. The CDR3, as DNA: TGTGCCAGCAGTCCAGACAGGTTAGGGGGCGAAGCTTTCTTT.

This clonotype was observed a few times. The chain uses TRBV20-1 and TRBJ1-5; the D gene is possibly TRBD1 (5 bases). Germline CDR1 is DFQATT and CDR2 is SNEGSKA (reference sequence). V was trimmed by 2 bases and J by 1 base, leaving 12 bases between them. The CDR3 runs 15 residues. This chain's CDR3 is CSARPGAVSNQPQHF. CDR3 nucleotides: TGCAGTGCTAGACCCGGGGCGGTCAGCAATCAGCCCCAGCATTTT.

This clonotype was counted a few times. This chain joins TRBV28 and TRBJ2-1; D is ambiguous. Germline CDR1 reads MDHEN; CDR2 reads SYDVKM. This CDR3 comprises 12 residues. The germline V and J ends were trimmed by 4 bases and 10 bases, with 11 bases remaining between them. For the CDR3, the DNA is TGTGCCAGCAGTTCCCGAAAAGGAGAGCAGTTCTTC. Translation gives CASSSRKGEQFF.

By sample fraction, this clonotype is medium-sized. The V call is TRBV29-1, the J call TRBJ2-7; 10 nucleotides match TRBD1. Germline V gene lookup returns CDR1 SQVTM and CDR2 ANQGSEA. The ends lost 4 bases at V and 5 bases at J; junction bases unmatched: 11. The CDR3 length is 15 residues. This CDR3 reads CSVGGSDRGHNEQYF. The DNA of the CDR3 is TGCAGCGTTGGGGGGTCCGACAGGGGGCACAACGAGCAGTACTTC.

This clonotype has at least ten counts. The CDR3 DNA is TGCGCCAGCAGCCAAGATCGGGCTAGCTCTCCCTACGAGCAGTACTTC. Protein sequence: CASSQDRASSPYEQYF. The rearrangement links TRBV4-3 to TRBJ2-7, with D perhaps TRBD2 (5 bases). Between the trimmed V and J ends, which lost 0 bases and 2 bases, there was a span of 14 bases. CDR3 length: 16 amino acids. In germline, CDR1 is LGHNA, CDR2 YSLEER.

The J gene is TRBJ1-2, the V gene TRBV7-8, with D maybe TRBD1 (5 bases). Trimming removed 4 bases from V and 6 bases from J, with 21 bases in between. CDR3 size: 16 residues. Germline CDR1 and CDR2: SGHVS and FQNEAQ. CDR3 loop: CASSWPRGQGEDGYTF. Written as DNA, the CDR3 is TGTGCCAGCAGCTGGCCCCGAGGCCAGGGAGAGGATGGCTACACCTTC.

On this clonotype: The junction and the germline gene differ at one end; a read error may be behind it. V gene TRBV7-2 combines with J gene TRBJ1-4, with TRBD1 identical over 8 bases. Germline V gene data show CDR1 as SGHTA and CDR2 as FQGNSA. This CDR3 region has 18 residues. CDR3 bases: TGTGCCAGCAGCTTAGATTCGATTCGGACAGGGTTTGGTGAAAGACTGTTTTTT. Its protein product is CASSLDSIRTGFGERLFF.

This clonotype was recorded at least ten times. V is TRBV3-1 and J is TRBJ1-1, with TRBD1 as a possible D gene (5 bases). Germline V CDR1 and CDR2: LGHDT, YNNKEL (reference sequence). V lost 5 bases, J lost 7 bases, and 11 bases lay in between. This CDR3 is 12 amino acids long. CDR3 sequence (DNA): TGTGCCAGCAGCAGACAGACGGATGAAGCTTTCTTT. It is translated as CASSRQTDEAFF.

The CDR3 loop is CASSFLLSNEQFF. DNA for the CDR3: TGTGCCAGCAGTTTCTTGCTTTCTAATGAGCAGTTCTTC. The chain joins TRBV12-3 or TRBV12-4 to TRBJ2-1, with D hard to call. The CDR3 is 13 amino acids. Between the trimmed V and J ends, which lost 3 bases and 7 bases, there was a span of 10 bases.

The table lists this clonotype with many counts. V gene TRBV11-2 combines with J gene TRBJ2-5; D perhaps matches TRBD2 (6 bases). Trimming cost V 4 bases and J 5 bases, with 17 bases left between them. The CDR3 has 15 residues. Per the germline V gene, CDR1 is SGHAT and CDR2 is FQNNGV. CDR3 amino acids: CASSSLRGSLETQYF. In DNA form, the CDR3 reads TGTGCCAGCAGCTCCCTGCGGGGATCCCTTGAGACCCAGTACTTC.

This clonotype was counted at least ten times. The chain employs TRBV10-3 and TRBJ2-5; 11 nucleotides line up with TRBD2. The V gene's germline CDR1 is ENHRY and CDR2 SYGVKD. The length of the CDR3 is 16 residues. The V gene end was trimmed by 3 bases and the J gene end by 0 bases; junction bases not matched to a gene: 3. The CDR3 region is CAISDSSGGHQETQYF. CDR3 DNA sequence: TGTGCCATCAGTGATTCTAGCGGGGGGCACCAAGAGACCCAGTACTTC.

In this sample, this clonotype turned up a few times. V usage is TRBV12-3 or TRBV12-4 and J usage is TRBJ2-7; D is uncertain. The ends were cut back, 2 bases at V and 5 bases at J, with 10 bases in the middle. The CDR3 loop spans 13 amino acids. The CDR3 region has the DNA TGTGCCAGCAGTTTACGCCTTAGAAACGAGCAGTACTTC. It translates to CASSLRLRNEQYF.

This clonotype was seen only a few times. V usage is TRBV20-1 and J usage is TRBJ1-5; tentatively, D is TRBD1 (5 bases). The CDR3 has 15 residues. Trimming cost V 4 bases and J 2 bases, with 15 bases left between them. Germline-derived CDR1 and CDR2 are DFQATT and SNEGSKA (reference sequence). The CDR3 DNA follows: TGCAGTGCTAAAACGAGGGGAGGGGGCAATCAGCCCCAGCATTTT. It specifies CSAKTRGGGNQPQHF.

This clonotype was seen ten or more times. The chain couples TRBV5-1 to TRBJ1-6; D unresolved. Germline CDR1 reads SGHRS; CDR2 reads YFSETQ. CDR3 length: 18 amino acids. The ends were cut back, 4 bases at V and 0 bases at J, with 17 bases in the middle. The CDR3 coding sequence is TGCGCCAGCAGCGCCTTGCCCCGGATCGGCTCCTATAATTCACCCCTCCACTTT. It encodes CASSALPRIGSYNSPLHF.

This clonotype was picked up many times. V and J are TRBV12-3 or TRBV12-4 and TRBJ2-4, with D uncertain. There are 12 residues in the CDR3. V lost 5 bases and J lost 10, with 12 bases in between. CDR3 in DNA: TGTGCCAGCAGTCCAAGGCAGGCTATTCAGTACTTC. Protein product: CASSPRQAIQYF.